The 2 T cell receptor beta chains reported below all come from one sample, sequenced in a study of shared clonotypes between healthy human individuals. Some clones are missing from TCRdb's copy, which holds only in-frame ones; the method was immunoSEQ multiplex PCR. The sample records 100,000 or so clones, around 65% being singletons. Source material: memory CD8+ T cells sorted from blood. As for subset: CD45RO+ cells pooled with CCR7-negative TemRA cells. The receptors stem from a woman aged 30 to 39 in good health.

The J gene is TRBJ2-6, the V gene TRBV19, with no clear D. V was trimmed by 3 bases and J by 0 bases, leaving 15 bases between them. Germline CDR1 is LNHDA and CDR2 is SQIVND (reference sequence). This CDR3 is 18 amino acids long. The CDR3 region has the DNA TGTGCCAGTAGTATTCCGTGGTCAGAAGACTCTGGGGCCAACGTCCTGACTTTC. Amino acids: CASSIPWSEDSGANVLTF.

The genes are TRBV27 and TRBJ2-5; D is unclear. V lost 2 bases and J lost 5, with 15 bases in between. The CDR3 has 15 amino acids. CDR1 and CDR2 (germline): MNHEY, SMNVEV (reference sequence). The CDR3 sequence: CASSLDSERRETQYF. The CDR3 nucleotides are TGTGCCAGCAGTTTAGATTCCGAGCGACGGGAGACCCAGTACTTC.